The 9 T cell receptor beta chains presented below share a single source sample, sequenced in a study of blood T cell repertoires in COVID-19. The repertoire was sequenced with immunoSEQ multiplex PCR; TCRdb's copy has only in-frame clones and lacks some. The top ten clones hold 7.2% of a sample with over 300,000 clones, approximately 85% of them seen once. The sequenced material came from peripheral blood. The receptors were gathered from a human donor in a cohort sampled during active COVID-19.

J is TRBJ2-7 and V is TRBV9; the D gene is possibly TRBD1 (5 bases). The CDR3 is made up of 14 amino acids. Germline V gene sequence: CDR1 SGDLS, CDR2 YYNGEE. V lost 3 bases to trimming and J lost 7 bases, with 17 bases between them. CDR3 in amino acids: CASSADQGSGEQYF. CDR3 DNA: TGTGCCAGCAGCGCGGACCAGGGATCGGGTGAGCAGTACTTC.

This clone has at least ten counts. The chain has TRBV29-1 and TRBJ2-5; a possible D gene is TRBD2 (6 bases). Trimming stripped 4 bases from V and 5 bases from J, with 11 bases between. The germline V gene has CDR1 SQVTM and CDR2 ANQGSEA. CDR3 length: 12 residues. This CDR3 is CSVGDLGETQYF. CDR3 nucleotides: TGCAGCGTTGGGGACTTAGGGGAGACCCAGTACTTC.

The chain links TRBV10-1 to TRBJ2-6, with 11 bases lining up with TRBD2. The CDR3 sequence is 19 residues long. The J segment lost 0 bases and the V segment lost 4 bases, leaving 8 bases of the junction unmatched. Germline CDR1 WNHNN, CDR2 SYGVQD (reference sequence). The CDR3 loop reads CASSGMGLAVLSGANVLTF. The CDR3 bases are TGCGCCAGCAGTGGAATGGGACTAGCGGTACTCTCTGGGGCCAACGTCCTGACTTTC.

CDR3 region: CASSFKSGGRDEQYF. The CDR3 nucleotides read TGTGCCAGCAGCTTCAAGTCCGGGGGGCGCGACGAGCAGTACTTC. V gene TRBV7-2 combines with J gene TRBJ2-7, with D possibly TRBD2 on 7 matching bases. Germline loops: CDR1 SGHTA, CDR2 FQGNSA. The CDR3 is 15 amino acids. Trimming stripped 3 bases from V and 5 bases from J, with 17 bases between.

The chain uses TRBV7-3 and TRBJ2-1, with TRBD2 matching over 12 bases. With 3 bases clipped from V and 7 bases from J, the junction kept 10 bases outside the gene matches. CDR3 length equals 17 residues. Per the germline V gene, CDR1 is SGHTA and CDR2 is FQGTGA. CDR3 nucleotide sequence: TGTGCCAGCAGCTTCTCGGCCCTAGCGGGGGGGCAGAATGAGCAGTTCTTC. Translation gives CASSFSALAGGQNEQFF.

V and J are TRBV30 and TRBJ1-2; maybe TRBD1 (5 bases). The V gene's germline CDR1 is GTSNPN and CDR2 SVGIG (reference sequence). V lost 5 bases, J lost 8 bases, and 21 bases lay in between. This CDR3 contains 14 residues. The CDR3 DNA reads TGTGCCTGGGCTACCCCGGGGGGGGGAGGAGGCTACACCTTC. It encodes CAWATPGGGGGYTF.

The rearrangement links TRBV18 to TRBJ2-3; TRBD1 is a possible D gene (6 bases). V lost 4 bases to trimming and J lost 1 base, with 6 bases between them. Germline CDR1 KGHSH, CDR2 LQKENI. CDR3 length equals 13 residues. The chain's CDR3 is CASSQGGTDTQYF. In nucleotides, the CDR3 is TGTGCCAGCTCACAGGGGGGCACAGATACGCAGTATTTT.

This rearrangement joins TRBV6-5 to TRBJ1-6; 7 bases line up with TRBD1. V shed 10 bases, J shed 5 bases, and the junction held 5 bases outside the gene matches. This CDR3 has 13 residues. Germline-derived CDR1 and CDR2 are MNHEY and SVGAGI. The CDR3: CATRQGNNSPLHF. The CDR3 DNA reads as TGTGCCACCCGACAGGGCAATAATTCACCCCTCCACTTT.

The rearrangement links TRBV6-5 to TRBJ1-4; the match to TRBD1 covers 7 bases. The V segment lost 5 bases and the J segment 8 bases; nucleotides outside the gene matches: 11. Germline CDR1 is MNHEY and CDR2 is SVGAGI. This CDR3 region has 15 residues. CDR3 DNA sequence: TGTGCCAGCAGTCCTCAGACAGGGTGGCGAGAAAAACTGTTTTTT. The encoded protein is CASSPQTGWREKLFF.